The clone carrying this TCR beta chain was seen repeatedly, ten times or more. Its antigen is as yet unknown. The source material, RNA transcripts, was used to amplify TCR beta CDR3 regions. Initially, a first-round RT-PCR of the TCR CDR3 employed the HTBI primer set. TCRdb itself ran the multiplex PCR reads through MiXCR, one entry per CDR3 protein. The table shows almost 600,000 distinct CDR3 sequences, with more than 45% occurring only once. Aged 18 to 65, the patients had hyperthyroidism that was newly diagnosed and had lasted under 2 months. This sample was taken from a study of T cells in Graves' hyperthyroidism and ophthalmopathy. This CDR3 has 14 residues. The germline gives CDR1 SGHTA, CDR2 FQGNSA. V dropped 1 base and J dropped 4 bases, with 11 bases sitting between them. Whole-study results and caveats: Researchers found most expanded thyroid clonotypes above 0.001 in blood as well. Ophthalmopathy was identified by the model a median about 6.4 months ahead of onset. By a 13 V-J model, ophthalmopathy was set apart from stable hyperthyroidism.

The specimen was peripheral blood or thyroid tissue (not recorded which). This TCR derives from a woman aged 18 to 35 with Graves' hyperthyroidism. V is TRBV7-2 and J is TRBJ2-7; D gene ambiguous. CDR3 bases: TGTGCCAGCAGCTTAGAAAGTACTGATTACGAGCAGTACTTC. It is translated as CASSLESTDYEQYF.